These 19 T cell receptor beta chains share one sample of origin, sequenced in a study of regulatory T cells in long-lasting Graves disease. Through Arm-PCR of CDR3 regions and iRepertoire HTBI primers, TCR beta libraries were built. In TCRdb, the multiplex PCR reads were re-called with MiXCR into one record per CDR3 protein. The repertoire holds around 450,000 distinct CDR3 sequences, with over 12% as singletons. Time point indicated: newly diagnosed GD, antithyroid drugs for less than 3 months. With RNA extracted from PBMCs as input, the TCR library was made. The same specimen was also included in a second study, on T cells in Graves' hyperthyroidism and ophthalmopathy.

Sequences were derived from peripheral blood mononuclear cells (PBMCs), sampled at new diagnosis, from a patient treated with antithyroid drugs. Source of these receptors: a woman aged 40 to 50 with Graves disease.

This clonotype was counted only a few times. Here the CDR3 reads CASSLNAGGLLEKLFF. The DNA for the CDR3 is TGCGCCAGCAGCTTAAACGCCGGGGGCCTACTTGAAAAACTGTTTTTT. The V gene is TRBV4-3, the J gene TRBJ1-4; TRBD1 is a possible D gene (6 bases). Trimming stripped 5 bases from V and 7 bases from J, with 20 bases between. Germline CDR1 and CDR2: LGHNA and YSLEER. The CDR3 loop spans 16 amino acids.

This clonotype was seen once. It may be a read error: a sequence one base away is much more abundant. The gene calls are TRBV6-5 and TRBJ2-1, with 7 bases lining up with TRBD2. The ends lost 3 bases at V and 5 bases at J; junction bases unmatched: 7. The CDR3 covers 15 residues. From germline, CDR1 is MNHEY and CDR2 SVGAGI. Here the CDR3 reads CASSYLGTNHNEQFF. As DNA, the CDR3 is TGTGCCAGCAGTTATCTCGGGACTAACCACAATGAGCAGTTCTTC.

This clonotype was recorded a few times. The rearrangement joins TRBV7-9 to TRBJ2-1; 7 nucleotides match TRBD1. After removal of 5 bases from V and 5 bases from J, the junction contained 9 bases not matched to a gene. The CDR3 consists of 15 residues. Looked up from germline, CDR1 is SEHNR and CDR2 is FQNEAQ (reference sequence). CDR3 sequence: CASSLLGGVNNEQFF. The CDR3 DNA reads TGTGCCAGCAGCCTCCTAGGGGGCGTCAACAATGAGCAGTTCTTC.

Ten or more counts support this clonotype. The rearrangement uses TRBV12-3 or TRBV12-4 and TRBJ2-7; 7 nucleotides agree with TRBD1. Unmatched junction bases numbered 5, after V lost 6 bases and J lost 0 bases. There are 14 residues in the CDR3. The CDR3 bases are TGTGCCAGCAGCAAAGGACAGGTCTCCTACGAGCAGTACTTC. Translating it yields CASSKGQVSYEQYF.

This clonotype came up a few times. At one end the junction does not follow the germline gene, possibly because of a read error. The chain uses TRBV15 and TRBJ2-1; weak D call: TRBD2 (5 bases). Germline V gene lookup returns CDR1 LNHNV and CDR2 YYDKDF (reference sequence). The CDR3 has 13 amino acids. The DNA for the CDR3 is TGTGCCACCAGCAGAGCCGACAAGGAGGAGCGGTTCTTC. Its translation is CATSRADKEERFF.

As concerns this clonotype: A junction end diverges from the germline sequence, so it may reflect a read error. V gene TRBV20-1 combines with J gene TRBJ2-3, with 7 bases matching TRBD2. Germline CDR1 reads DFQATT; CDR2 reads SNEGSKA (reference sequence). This CDR3 comprises 14 residues. The CDR3 bases are TGCGGTGCTACCGGGACTACAAACACAGATACGCAGTATTTT. It encodes CGATGTTNTDTQYF.

This clonotype occurred many times. CDR3 amino acids: CASSYQSGAGVHEQFF. The CDR3 DNA reads TGTGCCAGCAGTTACCAATCGGGAGCGGGAGTTCATGAGCAGTTCTTC. The V and J genes are TRBV27 and TRBJ2-1; 8 nucleotides align to TRBD2. CDR1 MNHEY and CDR2 SMNVEV come from the germline V gene (reference sequence). This CDR3 is 16 amino acids long. Trimming at V came to 4 bases and at J to 8 bases, leaving 13 bases not matched to a gene.

The rearrangement joins TRBV5-1 to TRBJ1-5; D unresolved. CDR1 SGHRS and CDR2 YFSETQ come from the germline V gene. The CDR3 covers 15 residues. V was clipped by 2 bases and J by 1 base, with 10 bases between them. The CDR3 protein is CASSFTGTSNQPQHF. The CDR3, as DNA: TGCGCCAGCAGCTTCACCGGTACAAGCAATCAGCCCCAGCATTTT.

This clonotype occurred a few times. A read error may explain this, as a much larger clone is one base away. V and J are TRBV9 and TRBJ2-1; maybe TRBD1 (5 bases). The CDR3 is 14 amino acids. Germline V gives CDR1 SGDLS, CDR2 YYNGEE. The CDR3 loop reads CACSVDSPGDEQFF. The CDR3, as DNA: TGTGCCTGCAGCGTAGACAGTCCTGGCGATGAGCAGTTCTTC.

Many counts were recorded for this clonotype. The V and J genes are TRBV5-1 and TRBJ2-2; tentatively, D is TRBD2 (5 bases). V was cut by 4 bases and J by 3 bases, with 10 bases left in between. Germline assignment: CDR1 SGHRS and CDR2 YFSETQ. CDR3 length equals 14 residues. CDR3 protein: CASSRGSDTGELFF. CDR3 coding DNA: TGCGCCAGCAGCCGAGGGTCGGACACCGGGGAGCTGTTTTTT.

Note on this clonotype: This may be a read error, as it is one base from a much larger clone. The chain uses TRBV28 and TRBJ2-1; 12 bases agree with TRBD2. The better agreement between TRBJ2-5 and the DNA end casts doubt on the J call. From germline, CDR1 is MDHEN and CDR2 SYDVKM. This CDR3 spans 18 amino acids. The chain's CDR3 is CASSSLPRLAGGSEAQYF. CDR3 bases: TGTGCCAGCAGTTCCCTTCCGAGGCTAGCGGGAGGGTCAGAGGCCCAGTACTTC.

This clonotype was found a few times. The rearrangement joins TRBV7-6 to TRBJ2-1; the match to TRBD2 covers 9 bases. The germline V gene encodes CDR1 SGHVS and CDR2 FNYEAQ. This CDR3 contains 14 residues. V gave up 5 bases and J gave up 14 bases; unmatched junction bases: 13. The CDR3 DNA reads as TGTGCCAGCAGCCTCCCCTCGGGGCTAGCGGGGAAGTTCTTC. Protein product: CASSLPSGLAGKFF.

The rearrangement uses TRBV20-1 and TRBJ2-7, with 11 bases identical to TRBD2. CDR3 length: 15 residues. The ends lost 0 bases at V and 1 base at J; junction bases unmatched: 2. Germline assignment: CDR1 DFQATT and CDR2 SNEGSKA (reference sequence). This CDR3 reads CSARETSGSSYEQYF. DNA for the CDR3: TGCAGTGCTAGAGAAACTAGCGGGAGTTCCTACGAGCAGTACTTC.

This clonotype showed up many times. V usage is TRBV7-2 and J usage is TRBJ2-5; tentative D call: TRBD2 (6 bases). Germline V gene lookup returns CDR1 SGHTA and CDR2 FQGNSA. This CDR3 has 16 residues. The germline V and J ends were trimmed by 4 bases and 4 bases, with 19 bases remaining between them. The CDR3 nucleotides are TGTGCCAGCAGCTCAGCCGGGCCCATGGGGGGAGAGACCCAGTACTTC. Translated: CASSSAGPMGGETQYF.

The chain couples TRBV6-1 to TRBJ1-6; possible D gene TRBD1, 5 bases. This CDR3 is built from 13 residues. Germline loops: CDR1 MNHNS, CDR2 SASEGT. Trimming stripped 7 bases from V and 6 bases from J, with 10 bases between. The CDR3 DNA reads TGTGCCAGCACGGGACTGTTTAATTCACCCCTCCACTTT. Protein product: CASTGLFNSPLHF.

The chain uses TRBV15 and TRBJ2-7; 12 nucleotides agree with TRBD2. The V gene's germline CDR1 is LNHNV and CDR2 YYDKDF (reference sequence). This CDR3 is built from 16 residues. V gave up 3 bases and J gave up 7 bases; unmatched junction bases: 10. The CDR3 sequence: CATSRRGLAGLREQYF. CDR3 sequence (DNA): TGTGCCACCAGCAGGCGAGGACTAGCGGGATTGAGAGAGCAGTACTTC.

This clonotype was observed at least ten times. The V call is TRBV28, the J call TRBJ2-7; D not resolved. Trimming pared 3 bases from V and 3 bases from J, leaving 12 bases between. The CDR3 is 14 residues long. Germline V gives CDR1 MDHEN, CDR2 SYDVKM. The CDR3 loop reads CASSFHDSDYEQYF. The CDR3, as DNA: TGTGCCAGCAGTTTCCACGACTCCGACTACGAGCAGTACTTC.

The table lists this clonotype with many counts. A read error may explain this, as a much larger clone is one base away. This chain joins TRBV11-2 and TRBJ2-1; 9 bases line up with TRBD2. CDR1 and CDR2 from the germline V gene are SGHAT and FQNNGV. V lost 5 bases to trimming and J lost 0 bases; unmatched junction nucleotides: 2. This CDR3 has 15 amino acids. CDR3: CASSPSGNSYNEQFF. CDR3 DNA sequence: TGTGCCAGCAGCCCTAGCGGGAACTCCTACAATGAGCAGTTCTTC.

There are a few counts of this clonotype. The rearrangement joins TRBV18 to TRBJ2-5; 8 bases fit TRBD1. The CDR3 contains 16 residues. The trim removed 3 bases at V and 4 bases at J, leaving 10 bases unmatched. The V gene's germline CDR1 is KGHSH and CDR2 LQKENI. CDR3 sequence (DNA): TGTGCCAGCTCACCGAGGACAGGGCCAGGTCTAGAGACCCAGTACTTC. This encodes CASSPRTGPGLETQYF. Full variable domain (rest looked up from reference TRBV18 and TRBJ2-5): NAGVMQNPRHLVRRRGQEARLRCSPMKGHSHVYWYRQLPEEGLKFMVYLQKENIIDESGMPKERFSAEFPKEGPSILRIQQVVRGDSAAYFCASSPRTGPGLETQYFGPGTRLLVL.